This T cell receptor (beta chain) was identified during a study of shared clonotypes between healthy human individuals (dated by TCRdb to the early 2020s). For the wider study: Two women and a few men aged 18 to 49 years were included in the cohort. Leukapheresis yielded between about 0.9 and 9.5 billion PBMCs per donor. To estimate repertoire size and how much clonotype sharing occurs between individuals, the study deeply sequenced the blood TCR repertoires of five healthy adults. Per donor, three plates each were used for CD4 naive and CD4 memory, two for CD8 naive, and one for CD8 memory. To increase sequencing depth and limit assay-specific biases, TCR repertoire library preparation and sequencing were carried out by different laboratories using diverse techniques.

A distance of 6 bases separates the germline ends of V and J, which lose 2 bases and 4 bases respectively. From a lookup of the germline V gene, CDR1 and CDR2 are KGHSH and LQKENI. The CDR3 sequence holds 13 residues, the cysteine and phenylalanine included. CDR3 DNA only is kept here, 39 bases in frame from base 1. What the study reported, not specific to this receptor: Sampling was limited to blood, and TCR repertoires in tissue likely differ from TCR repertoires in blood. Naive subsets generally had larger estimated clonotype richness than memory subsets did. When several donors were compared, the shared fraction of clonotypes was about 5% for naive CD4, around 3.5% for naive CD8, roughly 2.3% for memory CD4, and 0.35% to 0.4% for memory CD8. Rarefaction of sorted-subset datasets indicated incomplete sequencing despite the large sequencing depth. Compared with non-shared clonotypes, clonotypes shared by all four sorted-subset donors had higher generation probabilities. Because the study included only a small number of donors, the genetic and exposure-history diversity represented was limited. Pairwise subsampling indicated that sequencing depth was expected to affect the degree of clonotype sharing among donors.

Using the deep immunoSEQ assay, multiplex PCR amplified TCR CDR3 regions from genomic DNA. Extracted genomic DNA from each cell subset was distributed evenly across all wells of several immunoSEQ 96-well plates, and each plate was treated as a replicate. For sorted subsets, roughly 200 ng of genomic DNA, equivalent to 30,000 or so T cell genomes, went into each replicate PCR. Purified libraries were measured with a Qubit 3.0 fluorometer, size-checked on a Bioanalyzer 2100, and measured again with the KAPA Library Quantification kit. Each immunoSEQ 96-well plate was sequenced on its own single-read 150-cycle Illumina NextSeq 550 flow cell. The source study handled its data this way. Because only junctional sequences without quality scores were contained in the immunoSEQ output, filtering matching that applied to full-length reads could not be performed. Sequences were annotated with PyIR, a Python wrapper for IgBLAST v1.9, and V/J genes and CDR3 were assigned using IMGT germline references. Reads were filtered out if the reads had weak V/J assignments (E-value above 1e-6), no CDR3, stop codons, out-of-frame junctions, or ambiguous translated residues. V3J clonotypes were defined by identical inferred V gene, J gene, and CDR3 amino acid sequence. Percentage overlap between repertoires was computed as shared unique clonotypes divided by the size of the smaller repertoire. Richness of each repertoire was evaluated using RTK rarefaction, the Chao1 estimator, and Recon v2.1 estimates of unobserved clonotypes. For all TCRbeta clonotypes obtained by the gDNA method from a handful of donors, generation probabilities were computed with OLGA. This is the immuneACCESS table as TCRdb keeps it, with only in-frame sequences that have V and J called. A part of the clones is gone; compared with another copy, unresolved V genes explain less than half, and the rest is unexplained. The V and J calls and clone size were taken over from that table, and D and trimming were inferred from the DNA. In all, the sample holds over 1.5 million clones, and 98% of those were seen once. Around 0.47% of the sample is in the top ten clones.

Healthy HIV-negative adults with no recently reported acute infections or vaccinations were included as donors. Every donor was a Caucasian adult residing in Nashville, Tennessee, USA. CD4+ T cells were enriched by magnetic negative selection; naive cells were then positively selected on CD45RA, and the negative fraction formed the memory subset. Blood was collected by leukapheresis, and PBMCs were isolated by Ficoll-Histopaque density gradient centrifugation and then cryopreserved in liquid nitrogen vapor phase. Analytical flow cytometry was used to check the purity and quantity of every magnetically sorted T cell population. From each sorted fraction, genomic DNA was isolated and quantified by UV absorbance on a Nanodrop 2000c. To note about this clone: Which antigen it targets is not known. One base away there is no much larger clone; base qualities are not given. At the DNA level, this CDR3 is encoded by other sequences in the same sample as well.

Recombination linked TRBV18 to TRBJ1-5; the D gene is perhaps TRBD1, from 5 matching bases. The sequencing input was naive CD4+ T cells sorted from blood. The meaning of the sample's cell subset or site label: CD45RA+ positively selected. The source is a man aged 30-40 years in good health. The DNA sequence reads TGTGCCAGCTCACCAGGGGCTAATCAGCCCCAGCATTTT. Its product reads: CASSPGANQPQHF.